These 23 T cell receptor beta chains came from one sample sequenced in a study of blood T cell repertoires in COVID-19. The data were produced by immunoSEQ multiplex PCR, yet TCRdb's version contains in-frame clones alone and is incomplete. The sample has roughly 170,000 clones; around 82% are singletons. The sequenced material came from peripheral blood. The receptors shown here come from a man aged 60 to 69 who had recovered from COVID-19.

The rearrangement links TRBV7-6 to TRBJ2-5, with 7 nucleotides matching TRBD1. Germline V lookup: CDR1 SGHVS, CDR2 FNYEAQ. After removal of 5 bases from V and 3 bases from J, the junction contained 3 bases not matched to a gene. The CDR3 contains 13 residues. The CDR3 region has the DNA TGTGCCAGCAGCCTAGGGACAGAAGAGACCCAGTACTTC. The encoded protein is CASSLGTEETQYF.

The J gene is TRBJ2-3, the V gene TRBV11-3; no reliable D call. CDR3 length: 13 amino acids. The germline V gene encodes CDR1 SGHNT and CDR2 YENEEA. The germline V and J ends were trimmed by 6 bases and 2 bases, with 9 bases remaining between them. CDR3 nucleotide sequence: TGTGCCAGCAGTTCCTCTTCCACAGATACGCAGTATTTT. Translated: CASSSSSTDTQYF.

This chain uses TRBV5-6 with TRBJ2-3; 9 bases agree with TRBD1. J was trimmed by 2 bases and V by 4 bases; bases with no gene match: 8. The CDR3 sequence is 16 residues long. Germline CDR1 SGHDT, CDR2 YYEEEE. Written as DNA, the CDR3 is TGTGCCAGCAGCCTTGAACAGGGGGCTAACACAGATACGCAGTATTTT. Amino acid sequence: CASSLEQGANTDTQYF. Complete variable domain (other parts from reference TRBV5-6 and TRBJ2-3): DAGVTQSPTHLIKTRGQQVTLRCSPKSGHDTVSWYQQALGQGPQFIFQYYEEEERQRGNFPDRFSGHQFPNYSSELNVNALLLGDSALYLCASSLEQGANTDTQYFGPGTRLTVL.

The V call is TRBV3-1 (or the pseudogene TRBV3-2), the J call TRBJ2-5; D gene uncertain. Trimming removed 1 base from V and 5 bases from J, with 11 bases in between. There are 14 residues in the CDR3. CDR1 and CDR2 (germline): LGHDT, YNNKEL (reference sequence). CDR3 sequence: CASSQVGSEETQYF. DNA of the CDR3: TGTGCCAGCAGCCAAGTGGGCTCAGAGGAGACCCAGTACTTC.

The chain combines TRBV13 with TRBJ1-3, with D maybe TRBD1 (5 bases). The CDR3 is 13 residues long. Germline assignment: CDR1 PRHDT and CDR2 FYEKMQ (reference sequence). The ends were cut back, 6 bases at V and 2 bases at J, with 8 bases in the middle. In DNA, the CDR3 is TGTGCCAGCAGAACAGGAGCTGGAAACACCATATATTTT. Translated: CASRTGAGNTIYF. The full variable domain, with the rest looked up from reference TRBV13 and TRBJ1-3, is AAGVIQSPRHLIKEKRETATLKCYPIPRHDTVYWYQQGPGQDPQFLISFYEKMQSDKGSIPDRFSAQQFSDYHSELNMSSLELGDSALYFCASRTGAGNTIYFGEGSWLTVV.

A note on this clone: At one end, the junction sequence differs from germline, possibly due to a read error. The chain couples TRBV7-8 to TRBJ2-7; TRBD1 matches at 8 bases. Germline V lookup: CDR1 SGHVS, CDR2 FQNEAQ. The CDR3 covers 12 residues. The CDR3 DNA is TGTGCCAGCAGCTTAAGGCGGGACAGGCCGCTTTTC. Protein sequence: CASSLRRDRPLF.

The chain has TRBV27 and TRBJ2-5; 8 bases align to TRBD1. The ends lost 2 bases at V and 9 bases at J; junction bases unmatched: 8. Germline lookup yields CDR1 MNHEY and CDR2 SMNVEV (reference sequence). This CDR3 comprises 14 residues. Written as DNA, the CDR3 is TGTGCCAGCAGTTTAGGGTCAGGGGGCACGGCCCAGTACTTC. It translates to CASSLGSGGTAQYF.

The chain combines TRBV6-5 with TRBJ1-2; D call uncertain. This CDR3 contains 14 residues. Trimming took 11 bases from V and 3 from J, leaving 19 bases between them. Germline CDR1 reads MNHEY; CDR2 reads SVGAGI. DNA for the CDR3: TGTGCCGGTTCCCCCAGGAACGGATACTATGGCTACACCTTC. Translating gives CAGSPRNGYYGYTF.

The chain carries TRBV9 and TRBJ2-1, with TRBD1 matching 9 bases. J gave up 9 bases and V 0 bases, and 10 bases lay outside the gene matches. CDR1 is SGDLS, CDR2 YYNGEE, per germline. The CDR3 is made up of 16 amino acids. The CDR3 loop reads CASSVVRDRASGEQFF. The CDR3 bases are TGTGCCAGCAGCGTAGTACGGGACAGGGCTTCGGGTGAGCAGTTCTTC.

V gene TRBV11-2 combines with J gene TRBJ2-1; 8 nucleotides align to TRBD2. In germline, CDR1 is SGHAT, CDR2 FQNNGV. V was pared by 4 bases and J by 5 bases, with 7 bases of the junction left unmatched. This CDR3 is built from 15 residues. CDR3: CASSSSGTSHNEQFF. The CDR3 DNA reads TGTGCCAGCAGCTCCTCCGGGACTAGTCACAATGAGCAGTTCTTC. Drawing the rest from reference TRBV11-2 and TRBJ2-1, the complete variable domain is EAGVAQSPRYKIIEKRQSVAFWCNPISGHATLYWYQQILGQGPKLLIQFQNNGVVDDSQLPKDRFSAERLKGVDSTLKIQPAKLEDSAVYLCASSSSGTSHNEQFFGPGTRLTVL.

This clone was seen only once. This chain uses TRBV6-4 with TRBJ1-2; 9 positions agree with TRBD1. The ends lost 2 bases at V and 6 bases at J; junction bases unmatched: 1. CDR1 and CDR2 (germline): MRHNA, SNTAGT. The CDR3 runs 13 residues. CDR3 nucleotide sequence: TGTGCCAGCAGTGACACAGGGGGCAATGGCTACACCTTC. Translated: CASSDTGGNGYTF.

Written as DNA, the CDR3 is TGTGCCAGCAGTTTATCGGAGGGGACGGCTTCTGGGGCCAACGTCCTGACTTTC. Residues: CASSLSEGTASGANVLTF. V is TRBV27 and J is TRBJ2-6, with D tentatively TRBD2 (6 bases). This CDR3 spans 18 amino acids. Germline CDR1 is MNHEY and CDR2 is SMNVEV (reference sequence). The ends were cut back, 0 bases at V and 1 base at J, with 13 bases in the middle.

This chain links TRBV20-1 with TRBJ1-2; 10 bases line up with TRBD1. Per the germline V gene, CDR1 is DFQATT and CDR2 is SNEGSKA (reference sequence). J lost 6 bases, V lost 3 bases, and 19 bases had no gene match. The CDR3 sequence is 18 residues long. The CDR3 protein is CSASLEGQGTYLGNGYTF. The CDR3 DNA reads TGCAGTGCTAGTCTAGAGGGACAGGGGACATATCTAGGAAATGGCTACACCTTC.

CDR3 loop: CASSQAGTSFLETQYF. In nucleotides, the CDR3 is TGCGCCAGCAGCCAAGCCGGGACTAGCTTTTTGGAGACCCAGTACTTC. The chain links TRBV4-1 to TRBJ2-5, with 9 bases matching TRBD2. Germline trimming cut 1 base from V and 5 bases from J; bases unmatched to any gene: 8. In germline, CDR1 is MGHRA, CDR2 YSYEKL. CDR3 size: 16 residues.

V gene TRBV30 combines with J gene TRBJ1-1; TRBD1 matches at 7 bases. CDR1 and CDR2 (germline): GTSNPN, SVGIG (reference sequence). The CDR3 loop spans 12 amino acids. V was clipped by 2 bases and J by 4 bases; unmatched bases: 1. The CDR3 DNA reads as TGTGCCTGGAGTCCAGGGGGCACTGAAGCTTTCTTT. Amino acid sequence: CAWSPGGTEAFF.

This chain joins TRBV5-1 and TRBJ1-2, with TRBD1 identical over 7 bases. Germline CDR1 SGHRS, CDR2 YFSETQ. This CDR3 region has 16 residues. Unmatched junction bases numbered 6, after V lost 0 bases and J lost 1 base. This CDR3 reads CASSLGGTVNNYGYTF. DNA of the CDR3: TGCGCCAGCAGCTTGGGGGGGACAGTGAATAACTATGGCTACACCTTC.

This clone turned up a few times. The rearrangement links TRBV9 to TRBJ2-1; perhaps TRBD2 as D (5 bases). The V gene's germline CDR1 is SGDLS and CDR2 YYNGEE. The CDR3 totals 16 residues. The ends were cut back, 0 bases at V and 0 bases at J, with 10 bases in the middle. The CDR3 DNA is TGTGCCAGCAGCGTAGATTTGGGGAGCTCCTACAATGAGCAGTTCTTC. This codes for CASSVDLGSSYNEQFF.

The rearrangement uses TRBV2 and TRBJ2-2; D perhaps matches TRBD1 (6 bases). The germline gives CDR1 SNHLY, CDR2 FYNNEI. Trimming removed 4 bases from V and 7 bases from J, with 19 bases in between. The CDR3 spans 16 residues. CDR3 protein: CASSVKRLTGNGELFF. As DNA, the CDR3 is TGTGCCAGCAGTGTCAAGCGACTAACAGGGAACGGGGAGCTGTTTTTT.

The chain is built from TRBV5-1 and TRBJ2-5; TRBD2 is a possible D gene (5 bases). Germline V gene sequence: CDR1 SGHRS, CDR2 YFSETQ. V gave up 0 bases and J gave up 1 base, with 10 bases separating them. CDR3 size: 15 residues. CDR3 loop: CASSLAARAQETQYF. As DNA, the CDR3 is TGCGCCAGCAGCTTGGCTGCGCGGGCCCAAGAGACCCAGTACTTC. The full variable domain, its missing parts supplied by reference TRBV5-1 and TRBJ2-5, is KAGVTQTPRYLIKTRGQQVTLSCSPISGHRSVSWYQQTPGQGLQFLFEYFSETQRNKGNFPGRFSGRQFSNSRSEMNVSTLELGDSALYLCASSLAARAQETQYFGPGTRLLVL.

The CDR3 DNA follows: TGTGCCAGCAGCCGGGGACAGGGAAACTATGGCTACACCTTC. This sequence encodes CASSRGQGNYGYTF. The chain recombines TRBV6-4 with TRBJ1-2; the match to TRBD1 covers 9 bases. Germline CDR1 reads MRHNA; CDR2 reads SNTAGT. V dropped 6 bases and J dropped 2; count of bases not matched to a gene: 4. This CDR3 region has 14 residues.

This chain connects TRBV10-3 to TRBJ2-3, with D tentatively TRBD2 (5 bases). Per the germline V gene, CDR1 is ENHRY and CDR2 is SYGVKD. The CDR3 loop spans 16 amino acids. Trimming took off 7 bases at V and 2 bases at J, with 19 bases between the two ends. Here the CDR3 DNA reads TGTGCCATCAAAAGCGGCAATAGCGAATACACAGATACGCAGTATTTT. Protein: CAIKSGNSEYTDTQYF.

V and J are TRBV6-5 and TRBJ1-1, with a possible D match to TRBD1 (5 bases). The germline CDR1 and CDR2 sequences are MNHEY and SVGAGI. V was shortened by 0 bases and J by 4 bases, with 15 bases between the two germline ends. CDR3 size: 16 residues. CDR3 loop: CASSYSGLTFSTEAFF. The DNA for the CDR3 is TGTGCCAGCAGTTACTCGGGGCTTACTTTCTCCACTGAAGCTTTCTTT.

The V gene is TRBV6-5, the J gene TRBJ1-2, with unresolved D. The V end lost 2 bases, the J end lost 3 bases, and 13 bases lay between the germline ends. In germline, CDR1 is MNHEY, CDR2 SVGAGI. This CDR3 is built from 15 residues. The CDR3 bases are TGTGCCAGCAGTTACGGTATCGGGGTGGACTATGGCTACACCTTC. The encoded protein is CASSYGIGVDYGYTF.